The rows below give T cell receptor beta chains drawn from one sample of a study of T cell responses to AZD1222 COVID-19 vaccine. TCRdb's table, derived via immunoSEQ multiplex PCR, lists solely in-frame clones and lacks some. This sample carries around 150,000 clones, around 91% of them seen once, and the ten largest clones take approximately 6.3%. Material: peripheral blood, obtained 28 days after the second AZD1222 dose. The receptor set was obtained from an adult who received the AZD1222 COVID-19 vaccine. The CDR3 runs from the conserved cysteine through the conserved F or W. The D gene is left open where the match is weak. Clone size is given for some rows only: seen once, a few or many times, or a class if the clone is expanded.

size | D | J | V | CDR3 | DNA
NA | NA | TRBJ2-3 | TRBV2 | CASKGRADTQYF | TGTGCCAGCAAGGGTAGGGCAGATACGCAGTATTTT
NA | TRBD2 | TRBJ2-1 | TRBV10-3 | CAISGLAGGPSSYNEQFF | TGTGCCATCAGCGGACTAGCGGGGGGGCCGAGCTCCTACAATGAGCAGTTCTTC
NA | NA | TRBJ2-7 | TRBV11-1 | CASSRRRQAWEQYF | TGTGCCAGCAGCCGACGAAGACAGGCCTGGGAGCAGTACTTC
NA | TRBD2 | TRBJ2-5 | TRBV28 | CASSLDLAGGETQYF | TGTGCCAGCAGTTTAGACCTAGCGGGAGGAGAGACCCAGTACTTC
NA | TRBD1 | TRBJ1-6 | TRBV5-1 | CASSLRSPRDSQYSPLHF | TGCGCCAGCAGCTTGAGAAGTCCCCGGGACAGCCAATATTCACCCCTCCACTTT
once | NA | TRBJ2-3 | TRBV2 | CASSEQGQRPDTQYF | TGTGCCAGCAGTGAACAGGGGCAAAGGCCAGATACGCAGTATTTT
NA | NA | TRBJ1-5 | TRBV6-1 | CASSGANNQPQHF | TGTGCCAGCAGTGGAGCTAACAATCAGCCCCAGCATTTT
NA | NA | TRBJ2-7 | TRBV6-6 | CASRRGQTSGLNSYEQYF | TGTGCCAGCAGACGAGGACAGACATCGGGACTCAACTCCTACGAGCAGTACTTC
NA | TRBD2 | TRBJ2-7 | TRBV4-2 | CASSQETSGGWNEQYF | TGTGCCAGCAGCCAAGAAACTAGCGGGGGGTGGAACGAGCAGTACTTC
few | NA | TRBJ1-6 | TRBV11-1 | CASSSSNRTNSPLHF | TGTGCCAGCAGCTCTTCGAACAGAACGAATTCACCCCTCCACTTT
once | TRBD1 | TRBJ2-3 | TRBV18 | CASSPKRTGDDTQYF | TGTGCCAGCTCTCCCAAAAGAACAGGGGATGATACGCAGTATTTT
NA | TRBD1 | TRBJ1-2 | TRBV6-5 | CASSYIGGTVDYGYTF | TGTGCCAGCAGTTACATCGGGGGGACAGTGGACTATGGCTACACCTTC
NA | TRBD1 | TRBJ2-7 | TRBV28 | CASSAGTGRHEQYF | TGTGCCAGCAGTGCCGGGACAGGTCGCCACGAGCAGTACTTC
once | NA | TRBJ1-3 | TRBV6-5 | CASREEGSGNTIYF | TGTGCCAGCAGAGAGGAAGGCTCTGGAAACACCATATATTTT
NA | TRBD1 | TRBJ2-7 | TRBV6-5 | CASSYSRLDRAYEQYF | TGTGCCAGCAGTTACTCGAGGTTGGACAGGGCCTACGAGCAGTACTTC
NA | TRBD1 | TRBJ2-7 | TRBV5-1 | CASSQMGQTSYEQYF | TGCGCCAGCAGCCAAATGGGACAGACTTCCTACGAGCAGTACTTC
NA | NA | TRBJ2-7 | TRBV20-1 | CSASKGGANAGEQYF | TGCAGTGCTAGTAAGGGCGGGGCTAACGCAGGGGAGCAGTACTTC
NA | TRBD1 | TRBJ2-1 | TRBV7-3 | CASSLDRAGNEQFF | TGTGCCAGCAGCTTAGACAGGGCGGGCAATGAGCAGTTCTTC
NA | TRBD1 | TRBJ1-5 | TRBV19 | CASSIWTGDSNQPQHF | TGTGCCAGTAGTATATGGACAGGGGATAGCAATCAGCCCCAGCATTTT
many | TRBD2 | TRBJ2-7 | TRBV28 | CASSLSRTSGDEQYF | TGTGCCAGCAGCCTTTCCCGGACTAGCGGGGACGAGCAGTACTTC
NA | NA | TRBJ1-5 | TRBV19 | CASSPLEGSVQPQHF | TGTGCCAGTAGTCCCCTGGAGGGGAGCGTGCAGCCCCAGCATTTT
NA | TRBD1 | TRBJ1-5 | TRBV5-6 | CASSQRDRGNNQPQHF | TGTGCCAGCAGCCAAAGGGACAGGGGGAATAATCAGCCCCAGCATTTT
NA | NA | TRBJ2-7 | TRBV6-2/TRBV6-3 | CASSRDLKPYEQYF | TGTGCCAGCAGTCGGGACCTAAAACCCTACGAGCAGTACTTC
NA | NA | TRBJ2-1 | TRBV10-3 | CAIRSGYNEQFF | TGTGCCATCAGAAGCGGCTACAATGAGCAGTTCTTC
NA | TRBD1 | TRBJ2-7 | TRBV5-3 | CARSSDRVICGEQYF | TGTGCCAGAAGCTCTGACAGGGTAATCTGTGGCGAGCAGTACTTC
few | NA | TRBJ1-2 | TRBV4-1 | CASSQGDFLGTNYGYTF | TGCGCCAGCAGCCAAGGGGATTTTCTGGGAACCAACTATGGCTACACCTTC
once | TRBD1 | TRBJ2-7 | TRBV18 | CASSQGTVYEQYF | TGTGCCAGCTCACAAGGGACAGTCTACGAGCAGTACTTC
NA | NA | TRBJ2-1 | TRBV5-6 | CASSSPGSGGNEQFF | TGTGCCAGCAGCTCGCCAGGGTCCGGGGGCAATGAGCAGTTCTTC
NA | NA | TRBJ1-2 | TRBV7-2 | CASSLSGGAPVGYTF | TGTGCCAGCAGCTTATCTGGGGGGGCTCCCGTTGGCTACACCTTC
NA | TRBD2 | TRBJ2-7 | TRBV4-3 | CASSQDYNTGGYEQYF | TGCGCCAGCAGCCAAGACTACAACACGGGGGGGTACGAGCAGTACTTC
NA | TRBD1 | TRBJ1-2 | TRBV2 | CASGTGGNYGYTF | TGTGCCAGCGGAACAGGGGGGAACTATGGCTACACCTTC
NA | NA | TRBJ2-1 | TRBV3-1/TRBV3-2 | CASSQDPMSSYNEQFF | TGTGCCAGCAGCCAAGATCCGATGAGCTCCTACAATGAGCAGTTCTTC
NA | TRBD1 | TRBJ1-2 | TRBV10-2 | CASSGTGANYGYTF | TGCGCCAGCAGTGGGACAGGGGCGAACTATGGCTACACCTTC
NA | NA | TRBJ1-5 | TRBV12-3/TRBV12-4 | CASSFAGQPQHF | TGTGCCAGCAGTTTTGCCGGGCAGCCCCAGCATTTT
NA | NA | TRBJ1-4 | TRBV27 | CASKSGATNEKLFF | TGTGCCAGCAAATCGGGGGCAACTAATGAAAAACTGTTTTTT
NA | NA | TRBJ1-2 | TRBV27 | CASSLGQGGPANYGYTF | TGTGCCAGCAGTTTAGGGCAGGGAGGACCGGCTAACTATGGCTACACCTTC
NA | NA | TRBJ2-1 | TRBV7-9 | CASSLVLTARNEQFF | TGTGCCAGCAGCTTAGTATTAACAGCTCGCAATGAGCAGTTCTTC
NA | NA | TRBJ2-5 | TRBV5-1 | CASSSGVEETQYF | TGCGCCAGCAGCTCGGGGGTTGAAGAGACCCAGTACTTC
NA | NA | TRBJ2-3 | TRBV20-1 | CSAKRDTQYF | TGCAGTGCTAAGAGGGATACGCAGTATTTT
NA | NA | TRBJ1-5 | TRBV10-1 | CASSDGGDNQPQHF | TGCGCCAGCAGTGACGGCGGAGACAATCAGCCCCAGCATTTT
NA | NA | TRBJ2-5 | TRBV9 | CASRKGGSQETQYF | TGTGCCAGCAGGAAAGGAGGTTCCCAAGAGACCCAGTACTTC
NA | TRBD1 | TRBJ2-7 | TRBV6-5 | CASNSGQSYEQYF | TGTGCCAGCAACTCGGGACAGTCCTACGAGCAGTACTTC
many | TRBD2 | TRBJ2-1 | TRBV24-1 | CATSDFAGGHNEQFF | TGTGCCACCAGTGACTTCGCGGGGGGTCACAATGAGCAGTTCTTC
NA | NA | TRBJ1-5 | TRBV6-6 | CASSLEAGVYNQPQHF | TGTGCCAGCAGCCTGGAAGCGGGGGTCTACAATCAGCCCCAGCATTTT
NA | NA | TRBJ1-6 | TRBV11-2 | CASSLAGHYNSPLHF | TGTGCCAGCAGCTTAGCGGGACATTATAATTCACCCCTCCACTTT
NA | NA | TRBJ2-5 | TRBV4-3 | CASSQDAILGYQETQYF | TGCGCCAGCAGCCAAGATGCGATTCTCGGCTACCAAGAGACCCAGTACTTC
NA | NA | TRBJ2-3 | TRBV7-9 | CASSEQGTSTDTQYF | TGTGCCAGCAGCGAACAGGGTACTAGCACAGATACGCAGTATTTT
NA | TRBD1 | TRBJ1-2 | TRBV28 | CASSSAGTGGYYGYTF | TGTGCCAGCAGCAGCGCCGGGACAGGGGGCTACTATGGCTACACCTTC
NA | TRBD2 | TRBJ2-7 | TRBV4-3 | CASSQGLALTYEQYF | TGCGCCAGCAGCCAAGGACTAGCGCTCACCTACGAGCAGTACTTC
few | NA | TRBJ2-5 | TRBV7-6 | CASSLNLLETQYF | TGTGCCAGCAGCTTAAACCTGTTGGAGACCCAGTACTTC
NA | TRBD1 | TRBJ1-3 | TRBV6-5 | CASSYVQGGNTIYF | TGTGCCAGCAGTTACGTACAGGGGGGAAACACCATATATTTT